The T cell receptor beta chain described here comes from a study of blood T cell repertoires in COVID-19. Study in general: Acute and convalescent COVID-19 specimens originated in the United States, Italy and Spain. The analysed material was cDNA or gDNA that came from T cells, B-cell-depleted T cells, or PBMCs.

In the original workflow: Amplification of reference gene primers provided the estimated nucleated cell counts. Libraries were prepared by immunoSEQ multiplex PCR; TCRdb keeps only in-frame clonotypes and omits some of them. V, J and clone size were drawn from that table, and D and trimming were deduced from the DNA. Counted here are roughly 62,000 clones, roughly 92% occurring once; the ten biggest clones make up around 6%. V was shortened by 7 bases and J by 4 bases, with 13 bases between the two germline ends. This CDR3 is built from 13 residues. The chain joins TRBV12-3 or TRBV12-4 to TRBJ1-2, with D possibly TRBD1 on 5 matching bases. The clonotype comes from a human donor in a cohort sampled during active COVID-19. Sequencing was performed on peripheral blood. This chain's CDR3 is CASTLEGPYGYTF. The CDR3 nucleotides are TGTGCCAGCACCCTGGAGGGGCCCTATGGCTACACCTTC.